The clone carrying this T cell receptor beta chain was picked up one time. This sample stems from a study of blood T cell repertoires in COVID-19. Assay: immunoSEQ multiplex PCR; the TCRdb copy retains only in-frame clones and omits some. Of 87,000 or so clones in the sample, roughly nine tenths were seen once. CDR3 size: 13 residues. The V gene's germline CDR1 is WNHNN and CDR2 SYGVQD (reference sequence). Unmatched junction bases numbered 6, after V lost 6 bases and J lost 6 bases. The TCR was taken from a woman aged 45-65 years with active or convalescent COVID-19. The material sequenced was peripheral blood. The gene calls are TRBV10-1 and TRBJ2-3; 7 bases are shared with TRBD1. The CDR3 DNA sequence: TGCGCCAGCAGGACAGGGCAGTGGGATACGCAGTATTTT. Its translation: CASRTGQWDTQYF.